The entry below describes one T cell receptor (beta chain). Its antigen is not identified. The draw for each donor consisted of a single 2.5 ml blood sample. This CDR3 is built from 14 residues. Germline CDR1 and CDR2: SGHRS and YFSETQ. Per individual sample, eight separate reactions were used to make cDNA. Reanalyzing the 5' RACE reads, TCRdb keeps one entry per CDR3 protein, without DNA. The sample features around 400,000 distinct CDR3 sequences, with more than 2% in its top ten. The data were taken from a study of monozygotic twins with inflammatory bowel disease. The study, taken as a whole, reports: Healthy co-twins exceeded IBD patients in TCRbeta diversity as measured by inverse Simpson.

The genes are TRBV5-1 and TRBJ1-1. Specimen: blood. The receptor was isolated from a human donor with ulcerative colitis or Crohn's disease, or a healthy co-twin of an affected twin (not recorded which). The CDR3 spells CASTRGGENTEAFF.